This T cell receptor beta chain was documented in a study of regulatory T cells in long-lasting Graves disease. Overall study: The term persistent Graves' disease signified upward of 5 years on antithyroid drugs with positive TSH receptor antibodies. Findings and limits, study-wide: Persistent patients shared under 3,000 public clonotypes among themselves. Newly diagnosed patients shared fewer, at approximately 970. Persistent cases favored TRBV28, TRBJ1-2 and TRBJ2-5.

This clonotype occurred many times. Its antigen remains unidentified. Trimming removed 3 bases at V and 1 base at J, with 6 bases between. This CDR3 has 13 amino acids. The germline CDR1 and CDR2 sequences are MDHEN and SYDVKM. Noted time point: persistent/refractory GD, antithyroid drugs over 5 years with positive TRAb. There was RNA extracted from PBMCs, and the TCR library was made from it. iRepertoire HTBI primers and Arm-PCR of CDR3 regions built TCR beta libraries. TCRdb fed the multiplex PCR reads into MiXCR, producing one record per CDR3 protein. Here the sample spans roughly 450,000 distinct CDR3 sequences, roughly a quarter being singletons.

The chain links TRBV28 to TRBJ1-2; D is undetermined. This sample comprised peripheral blood mononuclear cells (PBMCs), obtained when the disease was refractory, from a patient treated with antithyroid drugs. The clonotype originates from a female donor with Graves disease. The CDR3 loop reads CASSFEHNYGYTF. The CDR3 DNA reads as TGTGCCAGCAGTTTTGAGCATAACTATGGCTACACCTTC.